This T cell receptor beta chain was documented in a study of blood T cell repertoires in COVID-19. Study-wide background: The samples span acute and convalescent COVID-19 from the United States, Italy and Spain.

In the source study's methods: Scientists estimated how many nucleated cells there were by amplifying reference gene primers. TCRdb keeps only in-frame clones here, not all; method: immunoSEQ multiplex PCR. That table gives V, J and clone size, and the DNA gave D and trimming. The table includes around 60,000 clones, roughly four fifths detected once. This CDR3 has 15 amino acids. From germline, CDR1 is ENHRY and CDR2 SYGVKD. Trimming cost V 0 bases and J 6 bases, with 12 bases left between them. Sequencing was performed on peripheral blood. This sequence originates from a man aged 50-59 years with COVID-19, enrolled during active disease. The V gene is TRBV10-3, the J gene TRBJ2-1; a possible D gene is TRBD1 (6 bases). The CDR3: CAISESRGTSNEQFF. As DNA, the CDR3 is TGTGCCATCAGTGAGTCAAGGGGGACGTCCAATGAGCAGTTCTTC.